Listed here are 27 T cell receptor beta chains from one sample, sequenced in a study of cytomegalovirus exposure and HLA in healthy donors. The PCR employed 60 Vbeta primers together with 13 Jbeta primers. Data came from immunoSEQ multiplex PCR; TCRdb stores just in-frame clones and leaves some out. Altogether more than 100,000 clones are present, about three fifths being singletons, with the ten largest covering 9% to 10%. Sequences were obtained from PBMCs. The source is a man in his forties in good health and CMV-seropositive.

The V and J genes are TRBV7-9 and TRBJ1-5; no reliable D call. Germline V lookup: CDR1 SEHNR, CDR2 FQNEAQ (reference sequence). The CDR3 contains 13 residues. The V end was cut by 4 bases, the J end by 5 bases, with 9 bases between. CDR3 nucleotide sequence: TGTGCCAGCAGCTACGGAGAGTATCAGCCCCAGCATTTT. This codes for CASSYGEYQPQHF.

This chain uses TRBV6-5 with TRBJ2-7; 7 positions agree with TRBD1. After removal of 0 bases from V and 5 bases from J, the junction contained 7 bases not matched to a gene. This CDR3 has 15 residues. The V gene's germline CDR1 is MNHEY and CDR2 SVGAGI. CDR3 in amino acids: CASSYSGRGNDEQYF. CDR3 DNA sequence: TGTGCCAGCAGTTACTCAGGCAGGGGGAATGACGAGCAGTACTTC.

In its sample, this clone was seen once. Compared with germline, one end of the junction differs, possibly owing to a read error. Other DNA variants within this sample encode the same CDR3. The chain joins TRBV28 to TRBJ2-7; 11 positions match TRBD2. The CDR3 is made up of 15 amino acids. From germline, CDR1 is MDHEN and CDR2 SYDVKM. CDR3 bases: TGTGCCAGTAGTTTAGCGGGAGGGAGCTCCTACGAGCAGTACTTC. This gives the protein CASSLAGGSSYEQYF.

The rearrangement joins TRBV7-2 to TRBJ1-2, with TRBD1 identical over 9 bases. The germline gives CDR1 SGHTA, CDR2 FQGNSA. This CDR3 is 16 amino acids long. The V and J ends lost 4 bases and 3 bases, in that order; junction bases with no gene match: 9. This chain's CDR3 is CASSSGQGRPHYGYTF. CDR3 bases: TGTGCCAGCAGCTCGGGACAGGGAAGACCTCACTATGGCTACACCTTC.

The V gene is TRBV29-1, the J gene TRBJ2-7; TRBD1 might be the D (5 bases). Trimming shortened V by 3 bases and J by 2 bases, and 11 bases separated the two germline ends. Germline V lookup: CDR1 SQVTM, CDR2 ANQGSEA. CDR3 size: 13 residues. CDR3 DNA sequence: TGCAGCGTTGACACAGGCAATACCTACGAGCAGTACTTC. Protein sequence: CSVDTGNTYEQYF.

The V and J genes are TRBV5-1 and TRBJ2-2, with a tentative D call TRBD2 (5 bases). The germline gives CDR1 SGHRS, CDR2 YFSETQ. There are 15 residues in the CDR3. V lost 5 bases to trimming and J lost 6 bases, with 17 bases between them. CDR3 sequence: CASRESSIGAGELFF. CDR3 sequence (DNA): TGCGCCAGCAGAGAGAGCTCGATCGGGGCCGGGGAGCTGTTTTTT.

The chain combines TRBV19 with TRBJ2-5; weak D call: TRBD1 (6 bases). Trimming took 6 bases from V and 1 from J, leaving 12 bases between them. Germline CDR1 and CDR2: LNHDA and SQIVND (reference sequence). CDR3 length: 14 amino acids. CDR3 DNA sequence: TGTGCCAGTAGCCCACCAGGGGTCCAAGAGACCCAGTACTTC. The encoded protein is CASSPPGVQETQYF. The complete variable domain, with remaining parts taken from reference TRBV19 and TRBJ2-5, reads DGGITQSPKYLFRKEGQNVTLSCEQNLNHDAMYWYRQDPGQGLRLIYYSQIVNDFQKGDIAEGYSVSREKKESFPLTVTSAQKNPTAFYLCASSPPGVQETQYFGPGTRLLVL.

The chain links TRBV6-5 to TRBJ2-7, with D possibly matching TRBD2 (7 bases). Trimming removed 3 bases from V and 4 bases from J, with 16 bases in between. This CDR3 has 15 amino acids. CDR1 is MNHEY, CDR2 SVGAGI, per germline. CDR3 sequence: CASSYYAAGAYEQYF. For the CDR3, the DNA is TGTGCCAGCAGTTATTATGCGGCGGGGGCTTACGAGCAGTACTTC.

The gene calls are TRBV27 and TRBJ1-1; maybe TRBD1 (6 bases). The CDR3 is 16 residues long. Between the trimmed V and J ends, which lost 2 bases and 4 bases, there was a span of 17 bases. Germline CDR1 and CDR2: MNHEY and SMNVEV (reference sequence). In nucleotides, the CDR3 is TGTGCCAGCAGTTTAAAAAGGATCAGGGGTCCCACTGAAGCTTTCTTT. It is translated as CASSLKRIRGPTEAFF.

This clone was seen only a few times. The chain employs TRBV5-4 and TRBJ2-7, with TRBD2 matching over 13 bases. CDR3 length: 15 amino acids. The germline V gene has CDR1 SGHNT and CDR2 YYREEE (reference sequence). Trimming removed 7 bases from V and 2 bases from J; junction bases left unmatched: 6. The CDR3 region is CASQPTSGGTYEQYF. In nucleotides, the CDR3 is TGTGCCAGCCAACCGACTAGCGGGGGGACCTACGAGCAGTACTTC.

This clone was recorded only once. V is TRBV7-2 and J is TRBJ2-5; D perhaps matches TRBD2 (5 bases). The CDR3 totals 14 residues. Germline loops: CDR1 SGHTA, CDR2 FQGNSA. Trimming left V 5 bases short and J 0 bases short, with 10 bases between. CDR3 DNA: TGTGCCAGCAGCACAGCCGGGAACCAAGAGACCCAGTACTTC. Residues: CASSTAGNQETQYF.

The rearrangement uses TRBV6-1 and TRBJ2-2, with D possibly TRBD2 on 6 matching bases. The germline V gene encodes CDR1 MNHNS and CDR2 SASEGT. The V end was cut by 10 bases, the J end by 4 bases, with 19 bases between. There are 15 residues in the CDR3. This CDR3 is CANPEGGASTGELFF. CDR3 DNA sequence: TGTGCCAACCCGGAGGGAGGCGCGAGCACCGGGGAGCTGTTTTTT.

The J gene is TRBJ2-7, the V gene TRBV5-1, with D possibly matching TRBD2 (5 bases). This CDR3 contains 14 residues. Germline CDR1 reads SGHRS; CDR2 reads YFSETQ. The V end was cut by 5 bases, the J end by 2 bases, with 14 bases between. CDR3 nucleotides: TGCGCCAGCAGTTACCTCGGGGATGCCTACGAGCAGTACTTC. Translating it yields CASSYLGDAYEQYF. The full variable domain, with the rest looked up from reference TRBV5-1 and TRBJ2-7, is KAGVTQTPRYLIKTRGQQVTLSCSPISGHRSVSWYQQTPGQGLQFLFEYFSETQRNKGNFPGRFSGRQFSNSRSEMNVSTLELGDSALYLCASSYLGDAYEQYFGPGTRLTVT.

This chain joins TRBV9 and TRBJ1-3, with no clear D. Germline CDR1 reads SGDLS; CDR2 reads YYNGEE. The V gene lost 2 bases and the J gene lost 0 bases, with 9 bases spanning the gap. The CDR3 is 15 amino acids. The CDR3 nucleotides are TGTGCCAGCAGCGTTCAGGCCAGCTCTGGAAACACCATATATTTT. Translated: CASSVQASSGNTIYF.

V gene TRBV2 combines with J gene TRBJ2-5, with TRBD2 matching over 7 bases. Germline V gene sequence: CDR1 SNHLY, CDR2 FYNNEI. The junction had 13 bases not matched to a gene; V was cut back by 4 bases and J by 2 bases. The CDR3 extends over 17 amino acids. The CDR3 DNA is TGTGCCAGCAGTGGGGTTAGCGGGTTGGGGGGGCAAGAGACCCAGTACTTC. It codes for CASSGVSGLGGQETQYF. The variable domain in full, completed from reference TRBV2 and TRBJ2-5, reads EPEVTQTPSHQVTQMGQEVILRCVPISNHLYFYWYRQILGQKVEFLVSFYNNEISEKSEIFDDQFSVERPDGSNFTLKIRSTKLEDSAMYFCASSGVSGLGGQETQYFGPGTRLLVL.

The chain combines TRBV6-9 with TRBJ2-4, with D possibly being TRBD1 (5 bases). V was cut by 3 bases and J by 0 bases, with 18 bases left in between. Per the germline V gene, CDR1 is MNHGY and CDR2 is SVAAGI. This CDR3 spans 18 amino acids. In DNA form, the CDR3 reads TGTGCCAGCAGTTACATCACCAGGGTAAGCCTAGCCAAAAACATTCAGTACTTC. Translated, it gives CASSYITRVSLAKNIQYF.

The V and J genes are TRBV15 and TRBJ2-2; D unresolved. CDR3 length: 15 residues. Germline CDR1 LNHNV, CDR2 YYDKDF (reference sequence). Between the trimmed V and J ends, which lost 0 bases and 5 bases, there was a span of 10 bases. The CDR3 reads CATSRDVTLTGELFF. The DNA of the CDR3 is TGTGCCACCAGCAGAGATGTCACTTTAACCGGGGAGCTGTTTTTT.

The V call is TRBV2, the J call TRBJ1-5; D remains unclear. V lost 2 bases, J lost 2 bases, and 4 bases lay in between. Germline-derived CDR1 and CDR2 are SNHLY and FYNNEI. The CDR3 contains 13 residues. The CDR3 DNA sequence: TGTGCCAGCAGTGAACAGGGCAATCAGCCCCAGCATTTT. This gives the protein CASSEQGNQPQHF. Combining the CDR3 with reference TRBV2 and TRBJ1-5 gives the whole variable domain EPEVTQTPSHQVTQMGQEVILRCVPISNHLYFYWYRQILGQKVEFLVSFYNNEISEKSEIFDDQFSVERPDGSNFTLKIRSTKLEDSAMYFCASSEQGNQPQHFGDGTRLSIL.

The chain links TRBV9 to TRBJ2-5; perhaps TRBD2 as D (6 bases). Germline lookup yields CDR1 SGDLS and CDR2 YYNGEE. Trimming shortened V by 0 bases and J by 5 bases, and 11 bases separated the two germline ends. The CDR3 has 14 residues. CDR3 amino acids: CASSVVGGSETQYF. The CDR3, as DNA: TGTGCCAGCAGCGTAGTTGGGGGGTCGGAGACCCAGTACTTC.

The rearrangement uses TRBV29-1 and TRBJ2-3; 9 positions match TRBD1. CDR1 and CDR2 (germline): SQVTM, ANQGSEA. With V trimmed by 5 bases and J by 4 bases, 7 bases remained unmatched. The length of the CDR3 is 14 residues. The CDR3 loop reads CSVSDRGAADTQYF. The CDR3 region has the DNA TGCAGCGTTTCCGACAGGGGGGCGGCAGATACGCAGTATTTT.

V gene TRBV6-1 combines with J gene TRBJ1-2; D is undetermined. Deletions cut 2 bases from V and 0 bases from J, with 22 bases between. Germline assignment: CDR1 MNHNS and CDR2 SASEGT. CDR3 size: 19 residues. The CDR3 DNA follows: TGTGCCAGCAGTGAAAGGGCGGTGAGGGCAAGCACTACTAACTATGGCTACACCTTC. This sequence encodes CASSERAVRASTTNYGYTF.

This rearrangement joins TRBV21-1 to TRBJ1-1. TRBV21-1 has pseudogene status. This CDR3 has 13 amino acids. CDR3 sequence (DNA): TGTGCCAGTACCCTAGTTGGCCCCACTGAAGCTTTCTTT. It is translated as CASTLVGPTEAFF.

This clone was observed a handful of times. The rearrangement uses TRBV6-1 and TRBJ1-1; perhaps TRBD1 as D (5 bases). Germline loops: CDR1 MNHNS, CDR2 SASEGT. The CDR3 is 13 amino acids. V shed 7 bases and J shed 6 bases, with 15 bases lying between them. CDR3 amino acids: CASKWQTRAEAFF. CDR3 in DNA: TGTGCCAGCAAGTGGCAGACCAGGGCTGAAGCTTTCTTT.

About this clone itself: One end of the junction fails to match germline, which may point to a read error. The chain recombines TRBV5-1 with TRBJ1-1; 8 positions match TRBD1. The V gene's germline CDR1 is SGHRS and CDR2 YFSETQ. This CDR3 is built from 14 residues. This CDR3 reads CASSLGQGNTEASF. Here the CDR3 DNA reads TGCGCCAGCAGCCTCGGACAGGGTAACACTGAAGCTTCCTTT. Filled out from reference TRBV5-1 and TRBJ1-1, the complete variable domain reads KAGVTQTPRYLIKTRGQQVTLSCSPISGHRSVSWYQQTPGQGLQFLFEYFSETQRNKGNFPGRFSGRQFSNSRSEMNVSTLELGDSALYLCASSLGQGNTEASFGQGTRLTVV.

The chain carries TRBV7-3 and TRBJ1-1; maybe TRBD1 (5 bases). V lost 2 bases, J lost 1 base, and 5 bases lay in between. Per the germline V gene, CDR1 is SGHTA and CDR2 is FQGTGA. The CDR3 has 13 residues. The CDR3 coding sequence is TGTGCCAGCAGCTTAGGGGCGAACACTGAAGCTTTCTTT. Amino acid sequence: CASSLGANTEAFF.

The table lists this clone with a count of one. CDR3 amino acids: CASSLGGDTEAFF. The CDR3 nucleotides read TGTGCCAGCAGTTTAGGGGGGGACACTGAAGCTTTCTTT. The J gene is TRBJ1-1, the V gene TRBV27; D is possibly TRBD1 (5 bases). CDR1 is MNHEY and CDR2 is SMNVEV in the germline V gene (reference sequence). Deletions cut 2 bases from V and 3 bases from J, with 7 bases between. This CDR3 has 13 amino acids.

In this sample, this clone turned up a few times. The chain is built from TRBV28 and TRBJ2-1; TRBD2 aligns across 10 bases. J gave up 7 bases and V 5 bases, and 8 bases lay outside the gene matches. Germline V gives CDR1 MDHEN, CDR2 SYDVKM. The CDR3 has 15 amino acids. The CDR3 bases are TGTGCCAGCAGTCCCCCAGCGGGAGGGAGAAATGAGCAGTTCTTC. It specifies CASSPPAGGRNEQFF. Filled out from reference TRBV28 and TRBJ2-1, the complete variable domain reads DVKVTQSSRYLVKRTGEKVFLECVQDMDHENMFWYRQDPGLGLRLIYFSYDVKMKEKGDIPEGYSVSREKKERFSLILESASTNQTSMYLCASSPPAGGRNEQFFGPGTRLTVL.